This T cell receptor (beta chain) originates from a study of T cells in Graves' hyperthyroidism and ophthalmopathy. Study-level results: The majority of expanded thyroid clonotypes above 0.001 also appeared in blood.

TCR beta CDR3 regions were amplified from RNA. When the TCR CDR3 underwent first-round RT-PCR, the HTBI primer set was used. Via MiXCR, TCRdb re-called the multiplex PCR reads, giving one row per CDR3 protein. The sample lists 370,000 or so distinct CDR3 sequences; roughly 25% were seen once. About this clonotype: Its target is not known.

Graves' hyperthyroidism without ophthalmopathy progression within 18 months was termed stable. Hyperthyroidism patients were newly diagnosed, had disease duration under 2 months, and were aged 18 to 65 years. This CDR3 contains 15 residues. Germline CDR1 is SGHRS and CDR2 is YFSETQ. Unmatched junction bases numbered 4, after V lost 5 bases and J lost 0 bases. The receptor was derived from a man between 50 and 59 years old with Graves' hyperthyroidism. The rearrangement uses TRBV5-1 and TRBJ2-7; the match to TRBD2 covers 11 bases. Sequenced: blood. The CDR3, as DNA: TGCGCCAGCAGTGATAGCGGGAGGGCCTCCTACGAGCAGTACTTC. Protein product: CASSDSGRASYEQYF.